This entry lists 30 T cell receptor beta chains sequenced from one sample in a study of response to subunit inactivated influenza vaccine. TCRdb passed the RT-PCR reads through MiXCR, listing each CDR3 protein once. The table includes 200,000 to 300,000 distinct CDR3 sequences, approximately 12% detected once. The sequencing here drew on non-naive T cells sorted from PBMCs, taken around 15 days before vaccination. The source of these receptors is a man in his fifties who received an inactivated influenza vaccine.

The chain joins TRBV4-2 to TRBJ2-7; no clear D gene. V was clipped by 2 bases and J by 4 bases, with 18 bases between them. The CDR3 loop spans 16 amino acids. Germline assignment: CDR1 LGHNA and CDR2 YNFKEQ. As DNA, the CDR3 is TGTGCCAGCAGCCAATTTCCTCAAACCGGTCCTTACGAGCAGTACTTC. Protein product: CASSQFPQTGPYEQYF.

This clonotype was seen a handful of times. The rearrangement uses TRBV18 and TRBJ2-3, with D unclear. The CDR3 runs to 12 residues. Germline V gene sequence: CDR1 KGHSH, CDR2 LQKENI. Trimming shortened V by 0 bases and J by 11 bases, and 9 bases separated the two germline ends. CDR3 in amino acids: CASSPPDLKQYF. Written as DNA, the CDR3 is TGTGCCAGCTCACCACCAGACCTTAAGCAGTATTTT.

This clonotype was recorded a few times. The V and J genes are TRBV20-1 and TRBJ2-5, with 10 bases matching TRBD2. Losses at the gene ends were 3 bases for V and 5 bases for J; bases not matched to a gene: 9. The CDR3 consists of 15 residues. Germline V lookup: CDR1 DFQATT, CDR2 SNEGSKA (reference sequence). CDR3 region: CSARTGLAFRETQYF. CDR3 nucleotide sequence: TGCAGTGCTAGGACGGGACTAGCGTTCCGGGAGACCCAGTACTTC.

This clonotype showed up just a few times. J is TRBJ2-3 and V is TRBV20-1; D unresolved. V lost 6 bases and J 2 bases, leaving 9 bases between the germline ends. This CDR3 has 12 residues. Germline CDR1 is DFQATT and CDR2 is SNEGSKA (reference sequence). The chain's CDR3 is CSAGSFTDTQYF. The CDR3 nucleotides read TGCAGTGCGGGCAGCTTCACAGATACGCAGTATTTT.

The genes are TRBV12-3 or TRBV12-4 and TRBJ2-7; D may be TRBD1 (6 bases). V lost 6 bases and J 0 bases, leaving 12 bases between the germline ends. The CDR3 spans 14 residues. Written as DNA, the CDR3 is TGTGCCAGCAGGAGGGACATAAACTCCTACGAGCAGTACTTC. Its translation: CASRRDINSYEQYF.

This rearrangement joins TRBV6-2 or TRBV6-3 to TRBJ2-3; the D gene could be TRBD1 or TRBD2 (5 bases each). With 4 bases removed from V and 7 bases from J, the gap between germline ends came to 15 bases. CDR1 MNHEY and CDR2 SVGEGT come from the germline V gene. The CDR3 covers 14 residues. Here the CDR3 reads CASSSPGRQNTQYF. CDR3 nucleotides: TGTGCCAGCAGTTCTCCGGGACGCCAGAATACGCAGTATTTT.

This clonotype was detected a few times. The V and J genes are TRBV5-1 and TRBJ2-2; 10 bases are a match to TRBD1. This CDR3 has 15 residues. V shed 6 bases and J 7 bases; nucleotides not matched to a gene: 9. Germline V gene lookup returns CDR1 SGHRS and CDR2 YFSETQ. CDR3 DNA sequence: TGCGCCAGCACCCCGGGACAGGGGTTCAACGGGGAGCTGTTTTTT. Its translation is CASTPGQGFNGELFF.

This clonotype was seen repeatedly, ten times or more. The chain couples TRBV29-1 to TRBJ2-7; possibly TRBD1 or TRBD2 for D (5 bases each). This CDR3 has 12 residues. Germline V gives CDR1 SQVTM, CDR2 ANQGSEA. V was trimmed by 1 base and J by 5 bases, leaving 9 bases between them. DNA for the CDR3: TGCAGCGTTGAAGTCTGGGGGAACGAGCAGTACTTC. It yields the protein CSVEVWGNEQYF.

The table lists this clonotype with a few counts. V and J are TRBV28 and TRBJ1-2; 9 bases are a match to TRBD1. This CDR3 has 15 residues. CDR1 and CDR2 (germline): MDHEN, SYDVKM. J was trimmed by 8 bases and V by 5 bases; bases with no gene match: 12. CDR3 sequence (DNA): TGTGCCAGCAGTCCACCCCCGACAGGGGGAGGCGGCTACACCTTC. Its protein product is CASSPPPTGGGGYTF.

This clonotype was seen only a few times. The rearrangement links TRBV27 to TRBJ2-7; D is unclear. V was shortened by 4 bases and J by 0 bases, with 10 bases between the two germline ends. This CDR3 region has 14 residues. Germline CDR1 MNHEY, CDR2 SMNVEV (reference sequence). The CDR3 DNA sequence: TGTGCCAGCAGTTCAAGGGCCCTCTCCTACGAGCAGTACTTC. Translation gives CASSSRALSYEQYF.

This chain uses TRBV20-1 with TRBJ1-2; 7 bases map to TRBD1. Germline values: CDR1 DFQATT, CDR2 SNEGSKA (reference sequence). This CDR3 is built from 11 residues. The CDR3 DNA is TGCAGCGGAGGGGGCGGCTATGGCTACACCTTC. It encodes CSGGGGYGYTF.

J is TRBJ2-1 and V is TRBV4-2; D unclear. CDR1 LGHNA and CDR2 YNFKEQ come from the germline V gene. Trimming stripped 0 bases from V and 0 bases from J, with 12 bases between. The CDR3 extends over 17 amino acids. The CDR3 loop reads CASSQDPTRSSYNEQFF. CDR3 nucleotides: TGTGCCAGCAGCCAAGATCCCACTCGTAGCTCCTACAATGAGCAGTTCTTC.

The sample holds a few counts of this clonotype. The CDR3, as DNA: TGTGCCAGCAGCCAGCGCACAGGCGGCTACACCTTC. The encoded protein is CASSQRTGGYTF. The gene calls are TRBV3-1 and TRBJ1-2, with a possible D match to TRBD1 (5 bases). Looked up from germline, CDR1 is LGHDT and CDR2 is YNNKEL (reference sequence). CDR3 size: 12 residues. Trimming took 3 bases from V and 8 from J, leaving 10 bases between them.

The chain is built from TRBV6-1 and TRBJ2-1; 10 positions match TRBD2. Germline V gene data show CDR1 as MNHNS and CDR2 as SASEGT. The CDR3 contains 15 residues. The junction had 9 bases not matched to a gene; V was cut back by 8 bases and J by 5 bases. CDR3 loop: CASALQAGGHNEQFF. CDR3 nucleotides: TGTGCCAGCGCCTTACAAGCGGGGGGGCACAATGAGCAGTTCTTC.

The gene calls are TRBV6-5 and TRBJ2-7, with D hard to call. Germline CDR1 is MNHEY and CDR2 is SVGAGI. The CDR3 totals 14 residues. Trimming took 2 bases from V and 0 from J, leaving 8 bases between them. CDR3 in DNA: TGTGCCAGCAGTTACGTAGACGGCTCCTACGAGCAGTACTTC. It translates to CASSYVDGSYEQYF.

This clonotype was detected only a few times. The chain is built from TRBV28 and TRBJ1-2; the D gene is possibly TRBD1 (6 bases). The ends were cut back, 3 bases at V and 5 bases at J, with 16 bases in the middle. The germline V gene has CDR1 MDHEN and CDR2 SYDVKM. The CDR3 has 15 amino acids. CDR3 residues: CASSFVPGTPYGYTF. The CDR3 DNA reads as TGTGCCAGCAGTTTTGTGCCCGGGACACCATATGGCTACACCTTC.

The rearrangement uses TRBV24-1 and TRBJ2-1; a possible D gene is TRBD1 (7 bases). Per germline, CDR1 KGHDR and CDR2 SFDVKD. This CDR3 comprises 15 residues. V was trimmed by 3 bases and J by 10 bases, leaving 18 bases between them. CDR3 in amino acids: CATSDAEGAGWEQFF. The CDR3 bases are TGTGCCACCAGTGATGCCGAGGGGGCGGGATGGGAGCAGTTCTTC.

V and J are TRBV20-1 and TRBJ2-7; D call uncertain. Looked up from germline, CDR1 is DFQATT and CDR2 is SNEGSKA (reference sequence). The CDR3 runs 15 residues. V was clipped by 1 base and J by 0 bases, with 13 bases between them. The CDR3 here is CSARGARMNSYEQYF. CDR3 DNA sequence: TGCAGTGCTAGAGGCGCCAGGATGAACTCCTACGAGCAGTACTTC.

In its sample, this clonotype was seen a few times. In nucleotides, the CDR3 is TGTGCCAGCAGCCAAGGACAGGGAAGGACTGAAGCTTTCTTT. Protein product: CASSQGQGRTEAFF. V is TRBV4-2 and J is TRBJ1-1; TRBD1 matches at 7 bases. The CDR3 covers 14 residues. In germline, CDR1 is LGHNA, CDR2 YNFKEQ. With V trimmed by 1 base and J by 5 bases, 4 bases remained unmatched.

This chain joins TRBV14 and TRBJ1-2; D is ambiguous. V was shortened by 3 bases and J by 4 bases, with 15 bases between the two germline ends. The CDR3 runs to 15 residues. Germline-derived CDR1 and CDR2 are SGHDN and FVKESK. The CDR3 nucleotides are TGTGCCAGCAGCCAGGTTAACGGTTATAGCTATGGCTACACCTTC. Residues: CASSQVNGYSYGYTF.

This chain uses TRBV18 with TRBJ1-2, with D perhaps matching TRBD1 (5 bases). V was shortened by 3 bases and J by 3 bases, with 14 bases between the two germline ends. The CDR3 is 15 residues long. Germline V gives CDR1 KGHSH, CDR2 LQKENI. The CDR3 is CASSPSEGTYYGYTF. Written as DNA, the CDR3 is TGTGCCAGCTCACCGTCTGAGGGGACTTACTATGGCTACACCTTC.

A few counts support this clonotype. V usage is TRBV5-5 and J usage is TRBJ2-7; D perhaps matches TRBD1 (7 bases). The V gene's germline CDR1 is SGHKS and CDR2 YYEKEE (reference sequence). V was cut by 4 bases and J by 9 bases, with 14 bases left in between. The CDR3 runs to 12 residues. CDR3: CASSMDRRGQYF. As DNA, the CDR3 is TGTGCCAGCAGCATGGACAGGCGGGGGCAGTACTTC. The whole variable domain, filled in from reference TRBV5-5 and TRBJ2-7, reads DAGVTQSPTHLIKTRGQQVTLRCSPISGHKSVSWYQQVLGQGPQFIFQYYEKEERGRGNFPDRFSARQFPNYSSELNVNALLLGDSALYLCASSMDRRGQYFGPGTRLTVT.

This clonotype was seen many times. The V call is TRBV7-2, the J call TRBJ2-7, with D uncertain. V was cut by 0 bases and J by 0 bases, with 6 bases left in between. The CDR3 spans 14 residues. CDR1 is SGHTA and CDR2 is FQGNSA in the germline V gene. CDR3 nucleotide sequence: TGTGCCAGCAGCTTAGCGCGACTCTCCTACGAGCAGTACTTC. Its translation: CASSLARLSYEQYF.

This clonotype came up many times. The V and J genes are TRBV11-2 and TRBJ2-1; D possibly matches TRBD1 or TRBD2 (5 bases each). The CDR3 has 15 amino acids. Trimming pared 2 bases from V and 8 bases from J, leaving 16 bases between. The V gene's germline CDR1 is SGHAT and CDR2 FQNNGV. The CDR3 region is CASSLMGVSGDEQFF. The DNA for the CDR3 is TGTGCCAGCAGCTTAATGGGGGTATCAGGTGATGAGCAGTTCTTC.

The sample holds many counts of this clonotype. The chain joins TRBV2 to TRBJ2-7; 7 nucleotides agree with TRBD2. The V and J ends lost 3 bases and 5 bases, in that order; junction bases with no gene match: 7. The germline CDR1 and CDR2 sequences are SNHLY and FYNNEI. CDR3 length equals 14 residues. The CDR3 region is CASSEGRDRDEQYF. CDR3 nucleotide sequence: TGTGCCAGCAGTGAGGGGAGGGATAGGGACGAGCAGTACTTC.

The table lists this clonotype with a few counts. The chain carries TRBV20-1 and TRBJ2-1, with 7 bases aligning to TRBD1. The V and J ends lost 7 bases and 4 bases, in that order; junction bases with no gene match: 13. The CDR3 is 15 amino acids. Germline values: CDR1 DFQATT, CDR2 SNEGSKA (reference sequence). The CDR3 DNA is TGCAGTGTGGCGGACGACAGGGCCTGGTACAATGAGCAGTTCTTC. As protein: CSVADDRAWYNEQFF.

The V gene is TRBV11-2, the J gene TRBJ2-5, with a weak D call TRBD1 (6 bases). Looked up from germline, CDR1 is SGHAT and CDR2 is FQNNGV. Trimming stripped 0 bases from V and 2 bases from J, with 10 bases between. The CDR3 length is 15 residues. The CDR3 sequence: CASSLDRGIQETQYF. The CDR3 DNA reads TGTGCCAGCAGCTTAGACAGGGGAATACAAGAGACCCAGTACTTC.

This rearrangement joins TRBV20-1 to TRBJ1-3; no definite D call. Per the germline V gene, CDR1 is DFQATT and CDR2 is SNEGSKA (reference sequence). V lost 0 bases and J lost 0, with 9 bases in between. The CDR3 is made up of 15 amino acids. As DNA, the CDR3 is TGCAGTGCTAGAGATGGCCGAAGCTCTGGAAACACCATATATTTT. Residues: CSARDGRSSGNTIYF.

This clonotype came up many times. This chain links TRBV7-2 with TRBJ2-7, with 7 bases that match TRBD1. This CDR3 is 14 amino acids long. CDR1 is SGHTA and CDR2 is FQGNSA in the germline V gene. The junction had 7 bases not matched to a gene; V was cut back by 2 bases and J by 6 bases. CDR3 bases: TGTGCCAGCAGCTTAAAAGGGGGCTTATCCGAGCAGTACTTC. The encoded protein is CASSLKGGLSEQYF.

This clonotype was counted a few times. J is TRBJ2-2 and V is TRBV7-2, with a weak D call TRBD1 (5 bases). CDR3 size: 16 residues. The V and J ends lost 5 bases and 6 bases respectively, with 19 bases between them. CDR1 is SGHTA, CDR2 FQGNSA, per germline. DNA for the CDR3: TGTGCCAGCAGCCCCCGACTGGCCTTAGGGGCCGGGGAGCTGTTTTTT. It translates to CASSPRLALGAGELFF.